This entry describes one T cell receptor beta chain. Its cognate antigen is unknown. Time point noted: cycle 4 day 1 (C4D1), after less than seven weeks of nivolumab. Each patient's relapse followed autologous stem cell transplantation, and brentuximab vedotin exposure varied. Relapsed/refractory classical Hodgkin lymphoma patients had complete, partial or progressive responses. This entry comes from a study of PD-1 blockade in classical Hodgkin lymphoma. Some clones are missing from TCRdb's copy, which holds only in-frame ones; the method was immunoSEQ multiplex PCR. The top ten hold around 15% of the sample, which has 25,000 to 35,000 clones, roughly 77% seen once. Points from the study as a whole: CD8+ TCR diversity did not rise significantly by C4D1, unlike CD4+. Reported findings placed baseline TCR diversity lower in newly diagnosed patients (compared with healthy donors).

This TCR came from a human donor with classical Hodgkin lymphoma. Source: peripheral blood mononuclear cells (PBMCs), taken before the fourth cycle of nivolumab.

Here the CDR3 DNA reads TGCGCCAGCAGCCCGCAGACTAGCGGAGGACCCACAGATACGCAGTATTTT. This sequence encodes CASSPQTSGGPTDTQYF. The V gene is TRBV5-1, the J gene TRBJ2-3, with 9 bases fitting TRBD2. This CDR3 has 17 amino acids. V was clipped by 4 bases and J by 2 bases; unmatched bases: 11. In germline, CDR1 is SGHRS, CDR2 YFSETQ.